The clone carrying this TCR beta chain was observed many times. Germline V lookup: CDR1 SGHKS, CDR2 YYEKEE (reference sequence). The ends were cut back, 3 bases at V and 0 bases at J, with 10 bases in the middle. The CDR3 is made up of 16 amino acids. The data belong to a study of tumor-infiltrating lymphocytes in primary liver carcinoma. TCR beta cDNA came from roughly 550 ng total RNA, primed with a constant-region primer. Three rounds of nested multiplex PCR with slightly modified ARM-PCR produced TCR beta libraries. The opening two PCR rounds, 10 cycles each, paired TRBV1-TRBV30 forward primers with a C-beta reverse primer. TCRdb recomputed calls from the multiplex PCR reads with MiXCR, one row per CDR3 protein. The sample comprises 300,000 to 400,000 distinct CDR3 sequences, less than 75% of which are singletons, and roughly 10% rests with the top ten. Germline DNA was extracted too, while blood RNA derived from unsorted whole blood. These patients lived with chronic HBV infection and had never been treated.

The genes are TRBV5-5 and TRBJ2-6, with D unclear. The TCR was taken from a man aged 40-49 years with primary liver carcinoma and hepatitis B virus infection. Source material: peripheral blood. This CDR3 reads CASSSGPFSGANVLTF. CDR3 coding DNA: TGTGCCAGCAGCTCTGGACCGTTCTCTGGGGCCAACGTCCTGACTTTC.